Below, 28 T cell receptor beta chains from the same sample are listed, as sequenced in a study of T cell repertoires in cytomegalovirus infection. TCRdb recomputed calls from the reads with MiXCR, one row per CDR3 protein. The table shows fewer than 200,000 distinct CDR3 sequences, with roughly 9% occurring only once. The sequenced sample consisted of PBMCs. The receptor source for this set is a human donor in good health (CMV status not recorded). Some clones in this sample may be carry-over from other donors' samples.

The chain is built from TRBV28 and TRBJ2-1, with D possibly being TRBD1 or TRBD2 (5 bases each). The length of the CDR3 is 16 residues. The germline CDR1 and CDR2 sequences are MDHEN and SYDVKM. V gave up 5 bases and J gave up 5 bases, with 19 bases separating them. The CDR3 nucleotides read TGTGCCAGCAGTGGGGTGTGGGGGTCGGATAACAATGAGCAGTTCTTC. It translates to CASSGVWGSDNNEQFF.

This clonotype was counted at least ten times. The chain joins TRBV7-9 to TRBJ2-1; the match to TRBD2 covers 12 bases. The CDR3 has 19 residues. V trimming: 3 bases; J trimming: 7 bases; junction bases outside the gene matches: 16. The germline V gene has CDR1 SEHNR and CDR2 FQNEAQ (reference sequence). The CDR3 reads CASSLATSGSSPVGNEQFF. The CDR3, as DNA: TGTGCCAGCAGCTTGGCGACTAGCGGGAGTTCCCCCGTGGGGAATGAGCAGTTCTTC. The full variable domain, in which reference TRBV7-9 and TRBJ2-1 provide the parts outside the CDR3, is DTGVSQNPRHKITKRGQNVTFRCDPISEHNRLYWYRQTLGQGPEFLTYFQNEAQLEKSRLLSDRFSAERPKGSFSTLEIQRTEQGDSAMYLCASSLATSGSSPVGNEQFFGPGTRLTVL.

This chain uses TRBV20-1 with TRBJ1-2; no firm D call. The length of the CDR3 is 13 residues. The V gene lost 1 base and the J gene lost 7 bases, with 13 bases spanning the gap. Germline CDR1 and CDR2: DFQATT and SNEGSKA (reference sequence). The CDR3 nucleotides are TGCAGTGCTAGAGTTGCCAGCGGCCTTGGCTACACCTTC. Translating it yields CSARVASGLGYTF.

This clonotype was detected ten times or more. The rearrangement links TRBV6-2 or TRBV6-3 to TRBJ2-7; a possible D gene is TRBD1 (6 bases). Germline CDR1 is MNHEY and CDR2 is SVGEGT. The CDR3 is 14 amino acids. V was pared by 2 bases and J by 5 bases, with 13 bases between. The chain's CDR3 is CASSYGQGLHEQYF. The CDR3, as DNA: TGTGCCAGCAGTTACGGTCAGGGGCTCCACGAGCAGTACTTC.

The rearrangement uses TRBV25-1 and TRBJ1-1, with 7 bases matching TRBD1. The CDR3 is made up of 14 amino acids. CDR1 is MGHDK, CDR2 SYGVNS, per germline. V was clipped by 6 bases and J by 1 base; unmatched bases: 5. The chain's CDR3 is CASSDTGANTEAFF. The CDR3 DNA reads TGTGCCAGCAGCGACACAGGGGCGAACACTGAAGCTTTCTTT. The whole variable domain, filled in from reference TRBV25-1 and TRBJ1-1, reads EADIYQTPRYLVIGTGKKITLECSQTMGHDKMYWYQQDPGMELHLIHYSYGVNSTEKGDLSSESTVSRIRTEHFPLTLESARPSHTSQYLCASSDTGANTEAFFGQGTRLTVV.

Comment on this clonotype: This could be a read error, since a much larger clone is one nucleotide away. CDR3 in DNA: TGTGCCATCTCTCCCGTGACCGAGGCCTACGAGCAGTACTTC. Its translation: CAISPVTEAYEQYF. The V and J genes are TRBV6-1 and TRBJ2-7; D is unclear. The CDR3 loop spans 14 amino acids. Trimming removed 10 bases from V and 2 bases from J, with 18 bases in between. Germline values: CDR1 MNHNS, CDR2 SASEGT.

The chain is built from TRBV27 and TRBJ2-4; D is uncertain. The CDR3 is 15 residues long. Germline CDR1 is MNHEY and CDR2 is SMNVEV (reference sequence). V lost 5 bases and J 0 bases, leaving 11 bases between the germline ends. The CDR3: CASSPLELAKNIQYF. CDR3 DNA: TGTGCCAGCAGTCCTCTCGAATTAGCCAAAAACATTCAGTACTTC.

J is TRBJ2-7 and V is TRBV2, with no clear D. The CDR3 is made up of 12 amino acids. V was cut by 6 bases and J by 6 bases, with 12 bases left in between. The V gene's germline CDR1 is SNHLY and CDR2 FYNNEI. The CDR3 reads CASSAEFTEQYF. CDR3 DNA sequence: TGTGCCAGCAGCGCGGAATTCACCGAGCAGTACTTC.

The table lists this clonotype with many counts. V usage is TRBV7-8 and J usage is TRBJ1-6; D gene ambiguous. Germline V gives CDR1 SGHVS, CDR2 FQNEAQ. V was trimmed by 2 bases and J by 5 bases, leaving 22 bases between them. This CDR3 contains 19 residues. CDR3 protein: CASSLNRVPGGIHNSPLHF. CDR3 DNA sequence: TGTGCCAGCAGCTTAAATAGGGTCCCAGGCGGGATACATAATTCACCCCTCCACTTT.

This clonotype was counted a few times. The chain recombines TRBV29-1 with TRBJ2-1, with D perhaps matching TRBD2 (7 bases). This CDR3 has 11 amino acids. Per germline, CDR1 SQVTM and CDR2 ANQGSEA. The CDR3 loop reads CGGALRAEQFF. In DNA form, the CDR3 reads TGCGGGGGGGCTCTGAGGGCGGAGCAGTTCTTC.

This clonotype was counted a few times. The rearrangement joins TRBV28 to TRBJ1-1; the D is unclear. This CDR3 comprises 15 residues. V lost 2 bases, J lost 5 bases, and 15 bases lay in between. Germline V gives CDR1 MDHEN, CDR2 SYDVKM. The CDR3 DNA is TGTGCCAGCAGTTTAGGTTGGGGAGGAGAAACTGAAGCTTTCTTT. It yields the protein CASSLGWGGETEAFF.

Ten or more counts support this clonotype. The V call is TRBV15, the J call TRBJ2-1; D is perhaps TRBD2 (6 bases). With 8 bases removed from V and 7 bases from J, the gap between germline ends came to 24 bases. The germline CDR1 and CDR2 sequences are LNHNV and YYDKDF (reference sequence). This CDR3 is 16 amino acids long. In DNA form, the CDR3 reads TGTGCCACCTCAGGGCCAACCGGCGGGGCCAGGAATGAGCAGTTCTTC. Translated: CATSGPTGGARNEQFF. The variable domain in full, completed from reference TRBV15 and TRBJ2-1, reads DAMVIQNPRYQVTQFGKPVTLSCSQTLNHNVMYWYQQKSSQAPKLLFHYYDKDFNNEADTPDNFQSRRPNTSFCFLDIRSPGLGDTAMYLCATSGPTGGARNEQFFGPGTRLTVL.

The sample holds many counts of this clonotype. The chain joins TRBV7-2 to TRBJ2-4, with D perhaps TRBD2 (6 bases). The germline V gene has CDR1 SGHTA and CDR2 FQGNSA. The CDR3 has 15 residues. V was shortened by 5 bases and J by 0 bases, with 11 bases between the two germline ends. CDR3 nucleotide sequence: TGTGCCAGCAGCCCGACTAGGGGAGCCAAAAACATTCAGTACTTC. The encoded protein is CASSPTRGAKNIQYF.

Remarks on this clonotype: This may arise from a read error, as a much more abundant clone is one base away. The conserved closing phenylalanine or tryptophan is absent in this CDR3, likely reflecting a read error. The rearrangement uses TRBV7-2 and TRBJ1-6; a possible D gene is TRBD1 (6 bases). CDR3 length equals 14 residues. From germline, CDR1 is SGHTA and CDR2 FQGNSA. Between the trimmed V and J ends, which lost 5 bases and 7 bases, there was a span of 12 bases. CDR3 residues: CASSKRQENSPLHL. The CDR3 DNA reads as TGTGCCAGCAGCAAACGACAGGAAAATTCACCCCTCCACCTT.

This sequence joins TRBV4-3 and TRBJ2-7, with D perhaps TRBD1 (5 bases). Trimming cost V 3 bases and J 3 bases, with 9 bases left between them. Germline CDR1 and CDR2: LGHNA and YSLEER. This CDR3 has 13 amino acids. The CDR3 here is CASSQHRLYEQYF. Written as DNA, the CDR3 is TGCGCCAGCAGCCAGCACAGGCTCTACGAGCAGTACTTC.

The chain couples TRBV5-4 to TRBJ2-1, with D tentatively TRBD1 or TRBD2 (5 bases each). Germline lookup yields CDR1 SGHNT and CDR2 YYREEE (reference sequence). The length of the CDR3 is 15 residues. Trimming stripped 4 bases from V and 7 bases from J, with 18 bases between. For the CDR3, the DNA is TGTGCCAGCAGCCTTCAATGGGCTGGGACGAATGAGCAGTTCTTC. It yields the protein CASSLQWAGTNEQFF. Based on the CDR3 plus reference TRBV5-4 and TRBJ2-1, the full variable domain is ETGVTQSPTHLIKTRGQQVTLRCSSQSGHNTVSWYQQALGQGPQFIFQYYREEENGRGNFPPRFSGLQFPNYSSELNVNALELDDSALYLCASSLQWAGTNEQFFGPGTRLTVL.

This clonotype was detected a few times. The chain links TRBV20-1 to TRBJ2-7; 7 bases fit TRBD2. This CDR3 spans 14 amino acids. Per the germline V gene, CDR1 is DFQATT and CDR2 is SNEGSKA (reference sequence). Germline trimming cut 1 base from V and 4 bases from J; bases unmatched to any gene: 7. The DNA for the CDR3 is TGCAGTGCTAGAGTGGGCGGGAGTTGGTACGAGCAGTACTTC. Translation gives CSARVGGSWYEQYF.

This clonotype was seen only a few times. This chain uses TRBV15 with TRBJ1-1; D unclear. The CDR3 loop spans 13 amino acids. Germline V gives CDR1 LNHNV, CDR2 YYDKDF (reference sequence). The V and J ends lost 3 bases and 1 base respectively, with 6 bases between them. The chain's CDR3 is CATSREPNTEAFF. In DNA form, the CDR3 reads TGTGCCACCAGCAGGGAACCGAACACTGAAGCTTTCTTT.

This clonotype was observed at least ten times. This sequence joins TRBV28 and TRBJ1-2; no firm D call. From germline, CDR1 is MDHEN and CDR2 SYDVKM. The CDR3 loop spans 12 amino acids. V lost 6 bases and J lost 4, with 9 bases in between. CDR3 in amino acids: CASSLVSYGYTF. The CDR3 DNA reads as TGTGCCAGCAGCTTAGTCAGCTATGGCTACACCTTC.

The chain's CDR3 is CASSEGRFDGYTF. The CDR3, as DNA: TGTGCCAGTAGTGAGGGCCGGTTTGATGGCTACACCTTC. The chain couples TRBV19 to TRBJ1-2; D is ambiguous. The germline gives CDR1 LNHDA, CDR2 SQIVND (reference sequence). V lost 5 bases and J 6 bases, leaving 13 bases between the germline ends. The CDR3 has 13 residues.

The chain couples TRBV4-1 to TRBJ2-1; 9 bases fit TRBD2. This CDR3 comprises 15 residues. V was pared by 1 base and J by 9 bases, with 7 bases of the junction left unmatched. CDR1 MGHRA and CDR2 YSYEKL come from the germline V gene. CDR3 sequence: CASSQGAGGRGEQFF. The DNA of the CDR3 is TGCGCCAGCAGCCAAGGGGCGGGAGGGAGGGGTGAGCAGTTCTTC.

This sequence joins TRBV28 and TRBJ1-4; D is unresolved. The CDR3 has 11 amino acids. Germline values: CDR1 MDHEN, CDR2 SYDVKM. CDR3 bases: TGTGGAGCCCGCTCTAATGAAAAACTGTTTTTT. As protein: CGARSNEKLFF.

The J gene is TRBJ1-1, the V gene TRBV5-6; the match to TRBD1 covers 7 bases. The CDR3 sequence is 14 residues long. Germline CDR1 reads SGHDT; CDR2 reads YYEEEE. V trimming: 4 bases; J trimming: 7 bases; junction bases outside the gene matches: 10. The CDR3 spells CASSPGTAASEAFF. CDR3 DNA sequence: TGTGCCAGCAGCCCAGGGACAGCGGCCAGTGAAGCTTTCTTT.

This clonotype was seen repeatedly, ten times or more. The chain is built from TRBV7-2 and TRBJ2-3; maybe TRBD2 (6 bases). Trimming removed 5 bases at V and 0 bases at J, with 15 bases between. The CDR3 is made up of 16 amino acids. CDR1 is SGHTA, CDR2 FQGNSA, per germline. CDR3 coding DNA: TGTGCCAGCAGCCCGGGACTGGAAACTAGCACAGATACGCAGTATTTT. Its translation: CASSPGLETSTDTQYF.

This clonotype occurred a few times. In DNA, the CDR3 is TGTGCCAGCCGGGGGACTAGCGGGAGTCACAATGAGCAGTTCTTC. This codes for CASRGTSGSHNEQFF. This chain links TRBV2 with TRBJ2-1; 14 nucleotides align to TRBD2. This CDR3 contains 15 residues. V lost 8 bases, J lost 5 bases, and 5 bases stayed unmatched. The germline CDR1 and CDR2 sequences are SNHLY and FYNNEI. Full variable domain (missing parts from reference TRBV2 and TRBJ2-1): EPEVTQTPSHQVTQMGQEVILRCVPISNHLYFYWYRQILGQKVEFLVSFYNNEISEKSEIFDDQFSVERPDGSNFTLKIRSTKLEDSAMYFCASRGTSGSHNEQFFGPGTRLTVL.

Many counts were recorded for this clonotype. The chain links TRBV28 to TRBJ2-7, with TRBD1 identical over 7 bases. Per germline, CDR1 MDHEN and CDR2 SYDVKM. The CDR3 has 14 residues. V shed 9 bases and J 2 bases; nucleotides not matched to a gene: 10. CDR3 DNA sequence: TGTGCCAGTACGACCGGGACAGAACCCTACGAGCAGTACTTC. Its protein product is CASTTGTEPYEQYF.

The chain joins TRBV18 to TRBJ2-7; tentatively, D is TRBD1 (5 bases). Trimming took off 6 bases at V and 0 bases at J, with 12 bases between the two ends. Germline V gene lookup returns CDR1 KGHSH and CDR2 LQKENI. The CDR3 is made up of 14 amino acids. The CDR3 reads CASSQQDSSYEQYF. In DNA, the CDR3 is TGTGCCAGCTCGCAACAGGATTCCTCCTACGAGCAGTACTTC.

This clonotype was observed many times. The CDR3 DNA sequence: TGTGCCAGCACCCAACTGACAGGGAAGACAGATACGCAGTATTTT. Its translation is CASTQLTGKTDTQYF. This sequence joins TRBV6-1 and TRBJ2-3; 7 nucleotides line up with TRBD1. Trimming at V came to 7 bases and at J to 3 bases, leaving 10 bases not matched to a gene. CDR3 length: 15 amino acids. Looked up from germline, CDR1 is MNHNS and CDR2 is SASEGT.